The clone carrying this TCR beta chain has a handful of counts. The antigen is not known. Before sequencing took place, the ViraFEST assay used viral peptide pools to expand antigen-specific CD4+ T cells. Once cultured for approximately ten days, the cells underwent separation to obtain CD4+ T cells. Absence of prior SARS-CoV-2 infection characterized the vaccine recipients, who showed negative nucleocapsid antibodies. Wells of a few million PBMC each were grown with around 10 IU/ml IL-2 and about 9.6 ug/ml peptides. CDR1 SEHNR and CDR2 FQNEAQ come from the germline V gene (reference sequence). The CDR3 is 15 residues long. Trimming stripped 5 bases from V and 1 base from J, with 14 bases between. This entry comes from a study of vaccination effects on CD4 cells after COVID-19. Points from the study as a whole: Healthy vaccinees' vaccine-induced clones included only 1 of 255 that recognized common cold coronaviruses. Infection-derived and vaccine-derived clones contracted markedly late after vaccination.

Profiled with immunoSEQ multiplex PCR; TCRdb holds only in-frame clones, not every one. This sample has roughly 35,000 clones; roughly 62% occur once, and the top ten carry about 16%. This receptor was obtained from a human donor who received a COVID-19 vaccine. The specimen comprised CD4+ T cells from PBMCs cultured with HCoV-OC43 spike peptides, sampled before COVID-19 vaccination. The sample's subset: HCoV-OC43 spike overlapping peptide pool stimulation. The V gene is TRBV7-9, the J gene TRBJ1-1; no clear D gene. DNA for the CDR3: TGTGCCAGCAGCCCTAAGATGGACGGGAACACTGAAGCTTTCTTT. This codes for CASSPKMDGNTEAFF.